These T cell receptor beta chains were read from a single sample in a study of blood T cell repertoires in COVID-19. The table came from immunoSEQ multiplex PCR; TCRdb's copy has only in-frame clones and leaves some out. The data show a few hundred thousand clones, approximately 83% seen once. Material: PBMCs or T cells enriched from blood (not recorded which). The receptors here all came from a man in his thirties or forties who had recovered from COVID-19. Both conserved end residues are part of each CDR3. The D gene is left open where the match is weak. Some rows mark clone size as missing; the rest say once, few, many or name a class of expanded clone.

CDR3 protein	CDR3 DNA	D gene	V gene	J gene	clone size
CASSLVSGGQYEQYF	TGTGCCAGCAGCTTAGTTTCGGGGGGTCAGTACGAGCAGTACTTC	TRBD2	TRBV7-2	TRBJ2-7	.
CATGGRNQPQHF	TGTGCCACCGGCGGGAGGAATCAGCCCCAGCATTTT	.	TRBV24-1	TRBJ1-5	.
CASSLPPGTEAFF	TGTGCCAGTAGCTTACCGCCAGGGACTGAAGCTTTCTTT	.	TRBV11-1	TRBJ1-1	.
CASSQGGRSEAFF	TGTGCCAGCAGCCAAGGAGGGCGTAGTGAAGCTTTCTTT	.	TRBV3-1/TRBV3-2	TRBJ1-1	.
CASSLIFTGELFF	TGTGCCAGCAGTCTAATATTCACCGGGGAGCTGTTTTTT	.	TRBV12-3/TRBV12-4	TRBJ2-2	.
CASSLGAMNTEAFF	TGTGCCAGCAGCTTAGGGGCAATGAACACTGAAGCTTTCTTT	.	TRBV7-9	TRBJ1-1	.
CASSRIGDTIYF	TGTGCCAGCAGCCGGATAGGGGACACCATATATTTT	.	TRBV7-9	TRBJ1-3	.
CAWSAVSNQPQHF	TGTGCCTGGAGTGCAGTGAGCAATCAGCCCCAGCATTTT	.	TRBV30	TRBJ1-5	.
CASSFRLGTMNTEAFF	TGTGCCAGCAGTTTCCGACTAGGGACGATGAACACTGAAGCTTTCTTT	.	TRBV27	TRBJ1-1	few
CASSFRTSRETQYF	TGTGCCAGCAGCTTTCGGACTAGCAGAGAGACCCAGTACTTC	TRBD2	TRBV7-2	TRBJ2-5	.
CSVRDRATNEKLFF	TGCAGCGTCCGGGACAGGGCAACTAATGAAAAACTGTTTTTT	TRBD1	TRBV29-1	TRBJ1-4	.
CASSLDRVNYGYTF	TGTGCCAGCAGCTTAGACAGGGTCAACTATGGCTACACCTTC	.	TRBV11-1	TRBJ1-2	.
CASRPTGKGTEAFF	TGTGCCAGCAGACCTACAGGGAAGGGCACTGAAGCTTTCTTT	.	TRBV2	TRBJ1-1	.
CASSLGQDNSPLHF	TGTGCCAGCAGCCTGGGACAGGATAATTCACCCCTCCACTTT	TRBD1	TRBV5-5	TRBJ1-6	.
CSVLTGGVRHGGYTF	TGCAGCGTGTTGACAGGGGGCGTACGGCACGGTGGCTACACCTTC	TRBD1	TRBV29-1	TRBJ1-2	.
CASSPDRGTEAFF	TGTGCCAGCTCGCCTGACAGGGGTACTGAAGCTTTCTTT	TRBD1	TRBV18	TRBJ1-1	once
CASNHVKSGQGSPEAFF	TGTGCCAGTAATCATGTAAAAAGTGGACAGGGTAGTCCTGAAGCTTTCTTT	TRBD1	TRBV19	TRBJ1-1	.
CASSGIRQGGTEAFF	TGTGCCAGCAGCGGCATACGTCAGGGCGGAACTGAAGCTTTCTTT	.	TRBV7-9	TRBJ1-1	.
CASSDQGLGTDTQYF	TGCGCCAGCAGTGATCAGGGACTCGGCACAGATACGCAGTATTTT	.	TRBV10-1	TRBJ2-3	.